This is a list of T cell receptor beta chains from one sample in a study of T cells in Graves' hyperthyroidism and ophthalmopathy. TCRdb fed the multiplex PCR reads into MiXCR, producing one record per CDR3 protein. The profile covers approximately 590,000 distinct CDR3 sequences, with just over 45% appearing a single time and 8.2% taken by the ten largest. Sequencing used peripheral blood or thyroid tissue (not recorded which). These receptor sequences come from a woman aged 18-30 years with Graves' hyperthyroidism. CDR3s include the opening cysteine and the closing phenylalanine or tryptophan. D genes are given only for firm matches. Size is omitted from some rows. Given values are once, few, many or a class for expanded clones.

TRBJ2-7	NA	TRBV10-3	TRBD1	TGTGCCAGCAACGACAGGGAAAGCTTCTACGAGCAGTACTTC	CASNDRESFYEQYF
TRBJ1-1	NA	TRBV15	NA	TGTGCCACCAGCAGAGATTATTGGGCAGGGGTGGTGAACACTGAAGCTTTCTTT	CATSRDYWAGVVNTEAFF
TRBJ1-3	many	TRBV2	NA	TGTGCCAGCAGCCAAGAGTTCGCTGGAAACACCATATATTTT	CASSQEFAGNTIYF
TRBJ1-3	NA	TRBV7-9	TRBD1	TGTGCCAGCAGCCAACCGGGACAGGGATACACCATATATTTT	CASSQPGQGYTIYF
TRBJ2-5	NA	TRBV5-5	NA	TGTGCCAGCACCCCACAAGGGGACCGAGGTTTCGAGGCCCAGTACTTC	CASTPQGDRGFEAQYF
TRBJ2-2	many	TRBV25-1	TRBD2	TGTGCCAGCAGTGCGACTAGCGGGAGGCCCACGAACACCGGGGAGCTGTTTTTT	CASSATSGRPTNTGELFF
TRBJ2-2	many	TRBV12-3/TRBV12-4	NA	TGTGCCAGCACCTTAGGCACCGGGGAGCTGTTTTTT	CASTLGTGELFF
TRBJ1-4	NA	TRBV20-1	NA	TGCAGTGCAACTCTGGACCTCACCCGGGGCGAAAAACTGTTTTTT	CSATLDLTRGEKLFF
TRBJ1-5	NA	TRBV10-3	NA	TGTGCCAGCAGTTCTCCACAGGTCGATCAGCCCCAGCATTTT	CASSSPQVDQPQHF
TRBJ1-5	few	TRBV19	NA	TGTGCCAGTACCCGGACAAGGTATGGCAATCAGCCCCAGCATTTT	CASTRTRYGNQPQHF
TRBJ1-5	NA	TRBV7-2	NA	TGTGCCAGCAGCAAGACTAGCAATCAGCCCCAGCATTTT	CASSKTSNQPQHF
TRBJ2-7	once	TRBV7-2	NA	TGTGCCAGCAGCCAACGAAACCTCATTTACGAGCAGTACTTC	CASSQRNLIYEQYF
TRBJ2-5	few	TRBV7-2	NA	TGTGCCAGCAGCCTCACGATAGACCTCCAAGAGACCCAGTACTTC	CASSLTIDLQETQYF
TRBJ1-1	NA	TRBV2	NA	TGTGCCAGCAGTCCCAGTCAGGTTGTGGAGACTGAAGCTTCCTTT	CASSPSQVVETEASF
TRBJ1-5	NA	TRBV12-3/TRBV12-4	NA	TGTGCCAGCAGCTTGAGGGGGTACGATCAGCCCCAGCATTTT	CASSLRGYDQPQHF
TRBJ1-1	NA	TRBV7-2	NA	TGTGCCAGCAGCCAGGGACGGACCCTGAACACTGAAGCTTTCTTT	CASSQGRTLNTEAFF
TRBJ1-2	few	TRBV11-3	TRBD1	TGTGCCAGCAGCCAAGGGATAACAGGGGGCTACGGCTACACCTTC	CASSQGITGGYGYTF
TRBJ2-7	many	TRBV10-3	NA	TGTGCCATCGGCGACTACGAGCAGTACTTC	CAIGDYEQYF
TRBJ2-1	NA	TRBV9	NA	TGTGCCAGCAGCGCCAGTGAGCAGTTCTTC	CASSASEQFF
TRBJ2-7	NA	TRBV7-2	TRBD2	TGCGCCAGCAGCCAAGATCGCGGGGGACCAAGCTCCTACGAGCAGTACTTC	CASSQDRGGPSSYEQYF
TRBJ1-2	few	TRBV7-9	NA	TGTGCCAGCAGCTTACTTCTTAGCAACTATGGCTACACCTTC	CASSLLLSNYGYTF
TRBJ1-5	few	TRBV20-1	TRBD1	TGCAGTGCTAGAGCCGGGACAGGGGCTCAGCCCCAGCATTTT	CSARAGTGAQPQHF
TRBJ2-5	few	TRBV2	NA	TGTGCCAGCAGTGACCTCCTACGGGGGGAGACCCAGTACTTC	CASSDLLRGETQYF
TRBJ2-2	NA	TRBV29-1	TRBD2	TGCAGCGTTGTGGCTAGGACTAGCGGGACCAGGACCGGGGAGCTGTTTTTT	CSVVARTSGTRTGELFF
TRBJ2-2	NA	TRBV7-6	NA	TGTGCCAGCAGCCAAGATCCGGGGTTCACCGGGGAGCTGTTTTTT	CASSQDPGFTGELFF
TRBJ1-4	few	TRBV7-8	TRBD1	TGTGCCAGTAACAGGGGTTCTGAAAAACTGTTTTTT	CASNRGSEKLFF
TRBJ1-4	NA	TRBV10-3	NA	TGTGCCATCAGTGAGTCGAATGGTGAAAAACTGTTTTTT	CAISESNGEKLFF